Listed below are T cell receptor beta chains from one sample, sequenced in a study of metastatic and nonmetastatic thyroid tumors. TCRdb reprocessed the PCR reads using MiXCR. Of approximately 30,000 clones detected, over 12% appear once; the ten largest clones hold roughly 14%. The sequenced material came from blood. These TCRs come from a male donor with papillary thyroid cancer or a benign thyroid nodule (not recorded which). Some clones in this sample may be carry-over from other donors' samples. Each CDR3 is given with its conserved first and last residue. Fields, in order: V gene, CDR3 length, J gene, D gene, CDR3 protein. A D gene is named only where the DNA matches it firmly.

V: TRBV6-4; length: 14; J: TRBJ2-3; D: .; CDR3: CASSDSKGTDTQYF
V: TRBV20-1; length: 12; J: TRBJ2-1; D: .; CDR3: CSARLQASWQFF
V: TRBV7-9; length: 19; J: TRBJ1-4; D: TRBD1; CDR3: CASSLALGQGFFTNEKLFF
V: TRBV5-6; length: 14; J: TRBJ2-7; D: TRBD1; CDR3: CASSYGTGNYEQYF
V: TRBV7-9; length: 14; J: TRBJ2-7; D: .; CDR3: CASSLAPSSYEQYF
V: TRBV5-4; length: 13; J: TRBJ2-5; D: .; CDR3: CASSPKPQETQYF
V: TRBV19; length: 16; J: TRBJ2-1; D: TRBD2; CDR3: CASSYKWRENDNEQFF
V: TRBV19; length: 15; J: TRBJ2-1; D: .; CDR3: CASSLDGSSYNEQFF
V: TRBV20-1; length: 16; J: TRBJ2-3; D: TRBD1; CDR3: CSAGGRGPPGTDTQYF
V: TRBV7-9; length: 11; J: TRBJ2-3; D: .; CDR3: CASSRVDTQYF
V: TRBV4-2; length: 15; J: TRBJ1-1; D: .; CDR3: CASSQGSGVQEEAFF
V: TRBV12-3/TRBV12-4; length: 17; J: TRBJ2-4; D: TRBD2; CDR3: CASSLGGVGSAKNIQYF
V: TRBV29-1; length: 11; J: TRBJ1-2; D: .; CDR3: CSVLLIEGYTF
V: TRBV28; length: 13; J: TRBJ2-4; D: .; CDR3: CASSSPPLGNQYF
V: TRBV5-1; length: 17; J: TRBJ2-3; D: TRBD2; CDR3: CASSLEGLAGGTDTQYF
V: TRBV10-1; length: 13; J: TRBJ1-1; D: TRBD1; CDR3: CASSLTGPTEAFF
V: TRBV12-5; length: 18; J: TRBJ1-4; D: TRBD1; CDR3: CASGLALDFRDRNEKLFF
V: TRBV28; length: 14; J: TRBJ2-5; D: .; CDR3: CASSGRRGAETQYF
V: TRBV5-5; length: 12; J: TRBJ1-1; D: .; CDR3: CASSFGGTEAFF
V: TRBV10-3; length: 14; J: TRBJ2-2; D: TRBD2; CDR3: CASSSGGPPGELFF
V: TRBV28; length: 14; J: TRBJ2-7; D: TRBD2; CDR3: CASLAGLFTYEQYF
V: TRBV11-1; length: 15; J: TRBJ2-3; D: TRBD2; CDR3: CASAPGGDCTDTQYF
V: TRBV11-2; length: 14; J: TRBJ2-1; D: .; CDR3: CASSLEVRGNEQFF
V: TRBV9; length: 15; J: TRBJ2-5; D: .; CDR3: CASSAAEGVGETQYF
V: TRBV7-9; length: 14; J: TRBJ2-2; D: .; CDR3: CASSLVSVAGELFF
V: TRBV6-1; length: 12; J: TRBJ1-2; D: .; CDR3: CASSEGPYGYTF
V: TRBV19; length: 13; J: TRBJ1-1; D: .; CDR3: CASSIGRNTEAFF
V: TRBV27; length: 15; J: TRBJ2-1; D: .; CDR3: CASRPLANHYNEQFF
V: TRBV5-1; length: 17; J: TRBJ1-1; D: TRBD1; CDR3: CASSLVGTGLGNTEAFF